Only a few counts were recorded for the clone carrying this T cell receptor beta chain. The length of the CDR3 is 15 residues. Trimming removed 8 bases from V and 4 bases from J; junction bases left unmatched: 8. From germline, CDR1 is MNHEY and CDR2 SVGEGT. Amplification yielded TCR beta CDR3 regions, with RNA transcripts as the source. Carried out on the TCR CDR3, a first-round RT-PCR used the HTBI primer set. TCRdb ran MiXCR on the multiplex PCR reads and lists one entry per CDR3 protein. The data hold about 600,000 distinct CDR3 sequences, with 12% to 15% observed a single time. This sample is part of a study of T cells in Graves' hyperthyroidism and ophthalmopathy.

The J gene is TRBJ2-6, the V gene TRBV6-2 or TRBV6-3; 7 positions agree with TRBD1. The sequence was collected from a woman between 18 and 29 years old with Graves' ophthalmopathy. Sequencing was done on a sample of blood. The CDR3 nucleotides are TGTGCCAGCGGCCCAAGGGGGCTCGGGGCCAACGTCCTGACTTTC. It translates to CASGPRGLGANVLTF.